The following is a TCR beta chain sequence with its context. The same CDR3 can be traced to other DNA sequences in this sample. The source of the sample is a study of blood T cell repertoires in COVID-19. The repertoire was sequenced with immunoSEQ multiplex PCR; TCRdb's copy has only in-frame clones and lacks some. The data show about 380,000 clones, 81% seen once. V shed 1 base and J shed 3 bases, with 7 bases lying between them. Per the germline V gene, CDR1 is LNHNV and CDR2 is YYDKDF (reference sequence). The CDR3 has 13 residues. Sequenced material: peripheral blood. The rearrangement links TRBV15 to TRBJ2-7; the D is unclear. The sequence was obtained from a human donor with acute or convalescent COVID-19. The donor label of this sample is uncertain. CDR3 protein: CATSRGRDYEQYF. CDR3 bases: TGTGCCACCAGCAGAGGAAGAGACTACGAGCAGTACTTC.